This T cell receptor (beta chain) was identified during a study of CD8 T cells in Susac syndrome. Random-hexamer reverse transcription was applied to roughly 0.45 to 1 ug RNA. TCRdb analysed the immunoSEQ multiplex PCR reads with MiXCR anew, one entry per CDR3 protein. The sample includes 150,000 to 200,000 distinct CDR3 sequences, around 94% of them seen just once. CDR3 length: 14 amino acids. The V gene lost 4 bases and the J gene lost 5 bases, with 17 bases spanning the gap. Germline V gene data show CDR1 as SQVTM and CDR2 as ANQGSEA. The chain combines TRBV29-1 with TRBJ2-5; tentatively, D is TRBD1 (7 bases). This clonotype originated in a human donor in good health. The sample taken for sequencing was CD4+ T cells from PBMCs. The DNA for the CDR3 is TGCAGCGTTGGACGGGACCCAGGGGGGGAGACCCAGTACTTC. It translates to CSVGRDPGGETQYF. Complete variable domain (other parts from reference TRBV29-1 and TRBJ2-5): SAVISQKPSRDICQRGTSLTIQCQVDSQVTMMFWYRQQPGQSLTLIATANQGSEATYESGFVIDKFPISRPNLTFSTLTVSNMSPEDSSIYLCSVGRDPGGETQYFGPGTRLLVL.